The rows below give T cell receptor beta chains drawn from one sample of a study of regulatory T cells in long-lasting Graves disease. TCRdb passed the multiplex PCR reads through MiXCR, listing each CDR3 protein once. Among hundreds of thousands of distinct CDR3 sequences listed, around 15% were seen once. These data were also reused for a study on T cells in Graves' hyperthyroidism and ophthalmopathy.

The sequenced sample was peripheral blood mononuclear cells (PBMCs), obtained at new diagnosis, from a patient treated with antithyroid drugs. The receptors originated from a woman aged 40-60 years with Graves disease. Each CDR3 is given with its conserved first and last residue. A D gene is named only where the DNA matches it firmly. Size tells how often a clone was seen (once, few, many) or the class of an expanded clone, and some rows leave it out.

many | TRBJ1-1 | TRBV2 | NA | TGTGCCAGCAAGGACAGAAAAGGAAACACTGAAGCTTTCTTT | CASKDRKGNTEAFF
few | TRBJ1-3 | TRBV5-1 | TRBD1 | TGCGCCAGCAGCTTGGACGGGACAGGGGTAGGATCTGGAAACACCATATATTTT | CASSLDGTGVGSGNTIYF
many | TRBJ2-1 | TRBV2 | TRBD2 | TGTGCCAGCGTGGGGACTAGATCGGAGTTTGAGCAGTTCTTC | CASVGTRSEFEQFF
few | TRBJ2-5 | TRBV20-1 | NA | TGCAGTACTAGCTCCGACAAGCAAGAGACCCAGTACTTC | CSTSSDKQETQYF
many | TRBJ1-5 | TRBV24-1 | NA | TGTGCCACCAGTGACCCAAGTTGGGGGGAGGGGTATCAGCCCCAGCATTTT | CATSDPSWGEGYQPQHF
many | TRBJ2-7 | TRBV7-6 | TRBD1 | TGTGCCAGCAGCCCCTCGACAGGGGTCCTCGCAAACCCCGAGCAGTACTTC | CASSPSTGVLANPEQYF
NA | TRBJ1-5 | TRBV7-2 | TRBD1 | TGTGCCAGCAGCTTACAGGGGGCAAGGCCCCAGCATTTT | CASSLQGARPQHF
NA | TRBJ1-3 | TRBV7-9 | TRBD1 | TGTGCCAGCAGCTTAAGAGGCGAGAAAACGGGACAGGGTTCTGGAAACACCATATATTTT | CASSLRGEKTGQGSGNTIYF
many | TRBJ2-2 | TRBV11-2 | NA | TGTGCCAGCAGCCACGGGGGTCACACCGGGGAGCTGTTTTTT | CASSHGGHTGELFF
many | TRBJ1-1 | TRBV11-2 | NA | TGTGCCAGCAGCCGGGAGGTAGGAAACACTGAAGCTTTCTTT | CASSREVGNTEAFF
many | TRBJ2-2 | TRBV24-1 | NA | TGTGCCACCAGGAGCGGGACACAGAACACCGGGGAGCTGTTTTTT | CATRSGTQNTGELFF
NA | TRBJ1-1 | TRBV6-1 | NA | TGTGCCAGCAGTCCGCTGGACGGCAGGATCACTGAAGCTTTCTTT | CASSPLDGRITEAFF
few | TRBJ1-1 | TRBV18 | NA | TGTGCCAGCTCCTCTCTGGGGGGGGACACTGAAGCTTTCTTT | CASSSLGGDTEAFF
many | TRBJ1-1 | TRBV3-1 | NA | TGTGCCAGCAGCCGCTTTTTGGGGGAGAACACTGAAGCTTTCTTT | CASSRFLGENTEAFF
NA | TRBJ2-1 | TRBV4-2 | NA | TGTGCCAGCAGCCAAACTTTATACAATGAGCAGTTCTTC | CASSQTLYNEQFF
many | TRBJ1-5 | TRBV7-9 | NA | TGTGCCAGCAGCTCAGACGGGGGTCAGCCCCAGCATTTT | CASSSDGGQPQHF
many | TRBJ1-1 | TRBV11-3 | NA | TGTGCCAGCAGCCCCATGGAGGTGGCTGAAGCTTTCTTT | CASSPMEVAEAFF
many | TRBJ2-1 | TRBV3-1 | NA | TGTGCCAGCAGCCGTACGGATGAGCAGTTCTTC | CASSRTDEQFF
many | TRBJ2-1 | TRBV5-1 | TRBD2 | TGCGCCAGCAGCCCGGGGACTAGCGGGACTGAGCAGTTCTTC | CASSPGTSGTEQFF
few | TRBJ1-4 | TRBV12-3/TRBV12-4 | TRBD1 | TGTGCCAGCAGGACAGAGACAGGGGGCAATGAAAAACTGTTTTTT | CASRTETGGNEKLFF
few | TRBJ1-5 | TRBV6-1 | NA | TGTGCCAGCAGCCCCGATGCCTTATTTAGCAATCAGCCCCAGCATTTT | CASSPDALFSNQPQHF
many | TRBJ2-3 | TRBV7-9 | NA | TGTGCCAGCAGCCTTGACGGAGCCACAGATACGCAGTATTTT | CASSLDGATDTQYF
many | TRBJ1-1 | TRBV10-3 | TRBD1 | TGTGCCATCGCTGGACAGGGAGGGATCTCTGAAGCTTTCTTT | CAIAGQGGISEAFF
NA | TRBJ1-2 | TRBV4-1 | NA | TGCGCCAGCAGCCAGCCCCTAACAGGAACCTATGGCTACACCTTC | CASSQPLTGTYGYTF
NA | TRBJ1-2 | TRBV12-3/TRBV12-4 | NA | TGTGCCAGCAGCCTTGATGGAAGAGCTAACTATGGCTACACCTTC | CASSLDGRANYGYTF
many | TRBJ2-3 | TRBV11-3 | TRBD2 | TGTGCCAGCAGCTTAGGTTCTAGCGGGGGGGAAAGCACAGATACGCAGTATTTT | CASSLGSSGGESTDTQYF
NA | TRBJ1-6 | TRBV20-1 | TRBD1 | TGCAGTGCAAGCGCCGGACAGGGGGTATTACCCCTCCACTTT | CSASAGQGVLPLHF
few | TRBJ2-5 | TRBV19 | NA | TGTGCCAGTAGGGTCAGGGGCCAAGAGACCCAGTACTTC | CASRVRGQETQYF
NA | TRBJ2-2 | TRBV25-1 | NA | TGTGCCAGCAGTGAACCCGGAGGGGGCAAGTCCGGGGAGCTGTTTTTT | CASSEPGGGKSGELFF
few | TRBJ2-7 | TRBV20-1 | NA | TGCAGTGTCCACGACCTACTAGGAAATCAGCCGCTGGACGAGCAGTACTTC | CSVHDLLGNQPLDEQYF
many | TRBJ2-7 | TRBV13 | NA | TGTGCCAGCAGCGGTTATGTGGGATCATTGTCCTACGAGCAGTACTTC | CASSGYVGSLSYEQYF
NA | TRBJ1-5 | TRBV12-3/TRBV12-4 | NA | TGTGCCAGCAGCGGTCACAGAAATAGCAATCAGCCCCAGCATTTT | CASSGHRNSNQPQHF
NA | TRBJ1-1 | TRBV20-1 | NA | TGCAGTGCTAGGAGGGGTGCCACTGAAGCTTTCTTT | CSARRGATEAFF
NA | TRBJ1-5 | TRBV15 | TRBD1 | TGTGCCACCAGCTCCCGGGACAGGGTAAATCAGCCCCAGCATTTT | CATSSRDRVNQPQHF
many | TRBJ2-3 | TRBV12-3/TRBV12-4 | NA | TGTGCCAGCACGGATGCGGGGGCCTACACAGATACGCAGTATTTT | CASTDAGAYTDTQYF
few | TRBJ2-5 | TRBV6-1 | NA | TGTGCCAGCAGTAGGACAGAGAGGCAAGAGACCCAGTACTTC | CASSRTERQETQYF
many | TRBJ1-5 | TRBV28 | TRBD1 | TGTGCCAGCAGTCCCCGGACAGGGAGCGGTTTCTTTAGCAATCAGCCCCAGCATTTT | CASSPRTGSGFFSNQPQHF
NA | TRBJ1-1 | TRBV6-1 | NA | TGTGCCAGCAGTGCTCACCCGGGGGGCATGAACACTGAAGCTTTCTTT | CASSAHPGGMNTEAFF
many | TRBJ2-5 | TRBV28 | TRBD1 | TGTGCCAGCAGTTTGGGCTACAGGGGGAGGGAGACCCAGTACTTC | CASSLGYRGRETQYF
many | TRBJ2-7 | TRBV20-1 | TRBD1 | TGCAGTGCTTCCGGGACAGGGAGCTACGAGCAGTACTTC | CSASGTGSYEQYF
many | TRBJ1-4 | TRBV28 | NA | TGTGCCAGCAGCCCTCCCGGCGCGAGGACTAATGAAAAACTGTTTTTT | CASSPPGARTNEKLFF
many | TRBJ2-7 | TRBV2 | NA | TGTGCCAGCAACCCTCTTTCGGACAGAGACTACGAGCAGTACTTC | CASNPLSDRDYEQYF
NA | TRBJ1-5 | TRBV28 | NA | TGTGCCAGCATCCTCGGAGGGGTCGGGGCCCAGCATTTT | CASILGGVGAQHF